The clone carrying this T cell receptor beta chain was counted a few times. This entry comes from a study of molecular identifiers for immune sequencing clone quantification. TCRdb fed the PCR reads into MiXCR, producing one record per CDR3 protein. The profile covers over 90,000 distinct CDR3 sequences, with 30% to 35% appearing a single time and approximately 10% taken by the ten largest. Sequencing was done on a sample of naive CD8+ T cells from blood, with Jurkat cell RNA spiked in. Specified subset: FACS-sorted CD8+CD4-CCR7+CD45RA+ naive T cells. This clonotype was sampled from a human donor in good health. Some libraries in this study had Jurkat cell RNA spiked in.

CDR3 residues: CASSFQERPFEQYF. The CDR3 DNA reads TGTGCCAGCAGCTTTCAGGAACGTCCTTTCGAGCAGTACTTC. The chain employs TRBV7-9 and TRBJ2-7; D is unresolved. Looked up from germline, CDR1 is SEHNR and CDR2 is FQNEAQ (reference sequence). The CDR3 runs to 14 residues. The V and J ends lost 3 bases and 6 bases respectively, with 15 bases between them.